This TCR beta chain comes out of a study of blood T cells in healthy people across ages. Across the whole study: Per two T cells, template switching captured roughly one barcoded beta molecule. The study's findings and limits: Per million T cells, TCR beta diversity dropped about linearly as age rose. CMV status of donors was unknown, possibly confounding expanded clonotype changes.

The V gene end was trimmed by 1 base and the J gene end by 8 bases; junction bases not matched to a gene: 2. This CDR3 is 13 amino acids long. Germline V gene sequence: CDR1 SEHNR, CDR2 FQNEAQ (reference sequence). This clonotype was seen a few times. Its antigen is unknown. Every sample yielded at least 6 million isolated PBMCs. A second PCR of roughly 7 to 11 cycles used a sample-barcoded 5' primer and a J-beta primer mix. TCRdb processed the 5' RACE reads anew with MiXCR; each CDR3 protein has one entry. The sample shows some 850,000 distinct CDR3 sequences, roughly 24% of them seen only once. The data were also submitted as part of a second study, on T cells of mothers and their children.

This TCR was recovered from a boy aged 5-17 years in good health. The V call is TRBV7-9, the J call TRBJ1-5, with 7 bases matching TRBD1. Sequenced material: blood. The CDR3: CASSLEGTEPQHF. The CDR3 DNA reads TGTGCCAGCAGCTTAGAAGGGACAGAGCCCCAGCATTTT.